One and the same sample provided the 15 T cell receptor beta chains below, sequenced in a study of beta chain features in type 1 diabetes. The study, taken as a whole, reports: When Type 1 diabetes patients were examined, their TCRB CDR3s proved moderately but significantly shorter in all four CD4+ subsets.

Sequencing targeted expressed TCRB transcripts, as all isolated RNA had been reverse transcribed. Measured with immunoSEQ multiplex PCR; TCRdb has only the in-frame clones, and not every one. Of 250,000 to 350,000 clones in the sample, about 15% are singletons; the top ten hold less than 0.02%. Their specific antigens are unknown. The material sequenced was naive CD4+ T cells from blood. The receptor source for this set is a man younger than 35 with type 1 diabetes.

V gene TRBV7-9 combines with J gene TRBJ2-2; D is possibly TRBD2 (5 bases). Trimming removed 4 bases at V and 6 bases at J, with 15 bases between. Germline CDR1 and CDR2: SEHNR and FQNEAQ (reference sequence). There are 15 residues in the CDR3. CDR3 DNA: TGTGCCAGCAGCTCCCCCGGAACCGGGGCCGGGGAGCTGTTTTTT. This sequence encodes CASSSPGTGAGELFF.

This clone was seen only a few times. The chain carries TRBV28 and TRBJ2-2; possible D gene TRBD1, 5 bases. V was pared by 3 bases and J by 1 base, with 9 bases between. The CDR3 spans 15 residues. The germline gives CDR1 MDHEN, CDR2 SYDVKM. This chain's CDR3 is CASSLFTGNTGELFF. The CDR3 DNA sequence: TGTGCCAGCAGTTTGTTCACAGGGAACACCGGGGAGCTGTTTTTT.

This clone came up a few times. The genes are TRBV5-1 and TRBJ2-7; TRBD1 matches at 9 bases. V trimming: 0 bases; J trimming: 7 bases; junction bases outside the gene matches: 11. CDR1 SGHRS and CDR2 YFSETQ come from the germline V gene. CDR3 length: 16 amino acids. The CDR3 loop is CASSLDGTGQSGEQYF. The CDR3 nucleotides are TGCGCCAGCAGCTTGGACGGGACAGGGCAATCTGGAGAGCAGTACTTC.

This chain joins TRBV4-2 and TRBJ2-7; possible D gene TRBD1, 6 bases. V was pared by 0 bases and J by 3 bases, with 9 bases between. This CDR3 has 14 amino acids. CDR1 is LGHNA, CDR2 YNFKEQ, per germline. CDR3 DNA sequence: TGTGCCAGCAGCCAAGATCCACAGGGCTACGAGCAGTACTTC. It translates to CASSQDPQGYEQYF.

The rearrangement uses TRBV6-1 and TRBJ1-1, with TRBD1 matching 8 bases. With 4 bases clipped from V and 6 bases from J, the junction kept 7 bases outside the gene matches. The CDR3 covers 14 residues. Per germline, CDR1 MNHNS and CDR2 SASEGT. The CDR3 protein is CASSVTRTGSEAFF. Written as DNA, the CDR3 is TGTGCCAGCAGTGTCACGAGGACAGGGTCTGAAGCTTTCTTT.

The rearrangement links TRBV5-6 to TRBJ2-5, with 7 nucleotides matching TRBD1. V trimming: 6 bases; J trimming: 5 bases; junction bases outside the gene matches: 7. The CDR3 covers 13 residues. The germline gives CDR1 SGHDT, CDR2 YYEEEE. CDR3 DNA sequence: TGTGCCAGCAACCCCCAGACAGGGGAGACCCAGTACTTC. Protein product: CASNPQTGETQYF.

The chain is built from TRBV4-3 and TRBJ2-3, with 7 nucleotides matching TRBD2. The length of the CDR3 is 16 residues. In germline, CDR1 is LGHNA, CDR2 YSLEER. Losses at the gene ends were 1 base for V and 2 bases for J; bases not matched to a gene: 6. CDR3 amino acids: CASSQGGGAVTDTQYF. In DNA, the CDR3 is TGCGCCAGCAGCCAAGGGGGAGGGGCGGTCACAGATACGCAGTATTTT.

This clone showed up just a few times. This chain links TRBV29-1 with TRBJ2-7, with 7 bases matching TRBD1. Germline V gene lookup returns CDR1 SQVTM and CDR2 ANQGSEA. CDR3 size: 13 residues. V lost 6 bases, J lost 5 bases, and 10 bases stayed unmatched. The CDR3 sequence is CSVTRDRANEQYF. CDR3 DNA sequence: TGCAGCGTGACCCGCGACAGGGCCAACGAGCAGTACTTC.

There are a few counts of this clone. This sequence joins TRBV6-4 and TRBJ2-1; tentatively, D is TRBD2 (6 bases). Germline V gene data show CDR1 as MRHNA and CDR2 as SNTAGT. V gave up 8 bases and J gave up 3 bases, with 17 bases separating them. CDR3 length: 15 residues. The CDR3 loop is CASATVSGLYNEQFF. CDR3 nucleotides: TGTGCCAGCGCCACGGTCAGCGGGCTCTACAATGAGCAGTTCTTC.

This chain connects TRBV6-5 to TRBJ2-7; TRBD2 agrees at 11 bases. CDR1 is MNHEY, CDR2 SVGAGI, per germline. The CDR3 contains 15 residues. J lost 3 bases, V lost 7 bases, and 8 bases had no gene match. The CDR3 region has the DNA TGTGCCAGCACCCAATCTAGCGGGGGGATCTACGAGCAGTACTTC. It translates to CASTQSSGGIYEQYF.

This rearrangement joins TRBV29-1 to TRBJ1-5; D perhaps matches TRBD1 (6 bases). Germline values: CDR1 SQVTM, CDR2 ANQGSEA. The CDR3 extends over 12 amino acids. V lost 7 bases and J 1 base, leaving 8 bases between the germline ends. The CDR3 loop is CSAGQSNQPQHF. CDR3 in DNA: TGCAGCGCAGGACAGAGCAATCAGCCCCAGCATTTT.

In this sample, this clone turned up a few times. The V and J genes are TRBV18 and TRBJ2-1, with 7 bases fitting TRBD1. The CDR3 runs to 14 residues. Germline values: CDR1 KGHSH, CDR2 LQKENI. Trimming at V came to 2 bases and at J to 7 bases, leaving 5 bases not matched to a gene. CDR3 protein: CASSPGTVYNEQFF. The CDR3 nucleotides read TGTGCCAGCTCACCAGGGACAGTCTATAATGAGCAGTTCTTC. Full variable domain (outside the CDR3, taken from reference TRBV18 and TRBJ2-1): NAGVMQNPRHLVRRRGQEARLRCSPMKGHSHVYWYRQLPEEGLKFMVYLQKENIIDESGMPKERFSAEFPKEGPSILRIQQVVRGDSAAYFCASSPGTVYNEQFFGPGTRLTVL.

This clone appeared a few times. Sequence at one end of the junction differs from germline and may be a read error. The chain uses TRBV2 and TRBJ1-1; D remains unclear. The CDR3 runs 10 residues. Germline CDR1 SNHLY, CDR2 FYNNEI. This CDR3 is CAGRIAEAFF. The DNA for the CDR3 is TGTGCCGGCAGGATAGCTGAAGCTTTCTTT.

V and J are TRBV4-2 and TRBJ2-7; 7 bases agree with TRBD1. The trim removed 4 bases at V and 4 bases at J, leaving 13 bases unmatched. The CDR3 spans 16 residues. The germline CDR1 and CDR2 sequences are LGHNA and YNFKEQ. CDR3 in DNA: TGTGCCAGCAGCCCCTTAACCGGGACAGACTCTTACGAGCAGTACTTC. It specifies CASSPLTGTDSYEQYF.

This chain links TRBV27 with TRBJ2-7, with TRBD2 as a possible D gene (5 bases). The CDR3 extends over 15 amino acids. Germline values: CDR1 MNHEY, CDR2 SMNVEV (reference sequence). Trimming took off 5 bases at V and 3 bases at J, with 17 bases between the two ends. The CDR3 nucleotides read TGTGCCAGCAGTCCTTCTCGGGGTCGGAACTACGAGCAGTACTTC. Translation gives CASSPSRGRNYEQYF.